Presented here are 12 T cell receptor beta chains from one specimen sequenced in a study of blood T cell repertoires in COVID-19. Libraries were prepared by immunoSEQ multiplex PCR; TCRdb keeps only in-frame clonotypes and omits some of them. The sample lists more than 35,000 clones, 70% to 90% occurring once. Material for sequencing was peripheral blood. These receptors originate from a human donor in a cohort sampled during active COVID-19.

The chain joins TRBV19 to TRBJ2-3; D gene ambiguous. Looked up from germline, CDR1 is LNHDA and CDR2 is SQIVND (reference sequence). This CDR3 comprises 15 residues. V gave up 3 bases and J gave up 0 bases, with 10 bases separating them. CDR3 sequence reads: CASSMRYVSTDTQYF. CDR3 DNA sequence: TGTGCCAGTAGTATGCGGTATGTCAGCACAGATACGCAGTATTTT.

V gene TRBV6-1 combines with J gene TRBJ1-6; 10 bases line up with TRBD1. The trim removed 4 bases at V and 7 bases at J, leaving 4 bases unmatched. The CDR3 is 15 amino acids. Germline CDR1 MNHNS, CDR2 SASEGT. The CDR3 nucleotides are TGTGCCAGCAGTGGAGACAGGGGGCGAAATTCACCCCTCCACTTT. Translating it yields CASSGDRGRNSPLHF.

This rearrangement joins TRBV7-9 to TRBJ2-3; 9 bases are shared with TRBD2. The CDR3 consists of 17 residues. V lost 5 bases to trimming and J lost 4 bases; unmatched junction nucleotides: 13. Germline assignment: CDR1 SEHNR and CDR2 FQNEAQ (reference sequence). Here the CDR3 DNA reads TGTGCCAGCAGCAACTCCGAGGGAGCGGGGGGATCAGATACGCAGTATTTT. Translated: CASSNSEGAGGSDTQYF.

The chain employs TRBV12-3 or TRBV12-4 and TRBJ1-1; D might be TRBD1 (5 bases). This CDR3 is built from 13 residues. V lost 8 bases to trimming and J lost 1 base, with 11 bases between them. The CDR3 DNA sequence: TGTGCCAGCTCACCAACAGGGAACACTGAAGCTTTCTTT. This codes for CASSPTGNTEAFF.

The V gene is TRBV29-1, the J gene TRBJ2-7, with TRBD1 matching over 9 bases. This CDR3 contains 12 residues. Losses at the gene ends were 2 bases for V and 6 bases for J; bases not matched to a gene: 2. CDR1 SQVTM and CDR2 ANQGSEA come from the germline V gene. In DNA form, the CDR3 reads TGCAGCGTTGAATCGGACAGGGGCGAGCAGTACTTC. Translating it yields CSVESDRGEQYF.

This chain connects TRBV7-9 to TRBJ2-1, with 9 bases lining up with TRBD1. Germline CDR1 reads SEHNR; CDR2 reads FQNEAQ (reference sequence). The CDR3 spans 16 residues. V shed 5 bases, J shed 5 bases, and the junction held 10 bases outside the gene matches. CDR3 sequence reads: CASSPADRGFDNEQFF. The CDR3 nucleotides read TGTGCCAGCAGCCCCGCGGACAGGGGTTTCGACAATGAGCAGTTCTTC.

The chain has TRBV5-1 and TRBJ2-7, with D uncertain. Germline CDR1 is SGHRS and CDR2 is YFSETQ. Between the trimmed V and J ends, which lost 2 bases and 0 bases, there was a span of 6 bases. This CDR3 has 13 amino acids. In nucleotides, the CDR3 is TGCGCCAGCAGCTTCGCCGGCTCCTACGAGCAGTACTTC. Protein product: CASSFAGSYEQYF.

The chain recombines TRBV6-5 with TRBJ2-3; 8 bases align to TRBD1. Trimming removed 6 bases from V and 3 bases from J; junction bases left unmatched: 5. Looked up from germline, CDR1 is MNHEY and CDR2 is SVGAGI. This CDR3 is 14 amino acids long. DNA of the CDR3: TGTGCCAGCAGAAGAAGACAGGGGACAGATACGCAGTATTTT. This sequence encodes CASRRRQGTDTQYF.

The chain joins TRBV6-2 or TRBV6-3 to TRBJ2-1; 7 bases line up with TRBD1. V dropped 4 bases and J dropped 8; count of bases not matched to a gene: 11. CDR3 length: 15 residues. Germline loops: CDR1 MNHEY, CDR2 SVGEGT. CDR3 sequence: CASSSGQAGGDEQFF. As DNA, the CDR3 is TGTGCCAGCAGTTCCGGACAGGCGGGTGGCGATGAGCAGTTCTTC.

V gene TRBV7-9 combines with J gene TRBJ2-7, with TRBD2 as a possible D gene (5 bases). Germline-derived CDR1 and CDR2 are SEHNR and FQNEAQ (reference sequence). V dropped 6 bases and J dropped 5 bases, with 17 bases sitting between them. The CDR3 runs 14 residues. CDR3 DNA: TGTGCCAGCAGTCCTAGGCTAGCTGGGAACGAGCAGTACTTC. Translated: CASSPRLAGNEQYF. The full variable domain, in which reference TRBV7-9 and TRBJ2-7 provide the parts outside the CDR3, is DTGVSQNPRHKITKRGQNVTFRCDPISEHNRLYWYRQTLGQGPEFLTYFQNEAQLEKSRLLSDRFSAERPKGSFSTLEIQRTEQGDSAMYLCASSPRLAGNEQYFGPGTRLTVT.

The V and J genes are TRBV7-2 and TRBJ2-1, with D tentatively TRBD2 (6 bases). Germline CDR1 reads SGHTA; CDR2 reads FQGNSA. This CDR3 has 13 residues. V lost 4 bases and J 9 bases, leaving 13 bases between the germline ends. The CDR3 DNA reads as TGTGCCAGCAGCTCCTTGACTAGATCTGAGCAGTTCTTC. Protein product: CASSSLTRSEQFF.

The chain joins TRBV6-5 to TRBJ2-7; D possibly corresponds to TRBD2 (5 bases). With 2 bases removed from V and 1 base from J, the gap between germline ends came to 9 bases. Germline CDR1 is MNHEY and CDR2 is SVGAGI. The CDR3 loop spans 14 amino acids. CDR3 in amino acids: CASSYGGGSYEQYF. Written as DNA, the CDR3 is TGTGCCAGCAGTTACGGCGGCGGGTCCTACGAGCAGTACTTC.